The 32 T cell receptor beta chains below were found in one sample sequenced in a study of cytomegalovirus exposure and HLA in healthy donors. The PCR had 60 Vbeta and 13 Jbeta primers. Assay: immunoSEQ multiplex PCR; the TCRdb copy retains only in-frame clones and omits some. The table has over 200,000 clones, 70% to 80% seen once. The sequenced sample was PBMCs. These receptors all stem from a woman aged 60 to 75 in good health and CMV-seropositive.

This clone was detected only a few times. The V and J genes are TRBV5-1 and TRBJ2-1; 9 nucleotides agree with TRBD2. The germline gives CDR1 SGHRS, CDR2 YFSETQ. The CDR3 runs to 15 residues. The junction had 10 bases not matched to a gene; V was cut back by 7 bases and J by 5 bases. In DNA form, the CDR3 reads TGCGCCAGCGGGTTTGCGGGAGGGTCTAACAATGAGCAGTTCTTC. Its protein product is CASGFAGGSNNEQFF.

CDR3 DNA sequence: TGTGCCAGCACACTGACTAGCGGGAGTAACAATGAGCAGTTCTTC. Its protein is CASTLTSGSNNEQFF. The rearrangement joins TRBV18 to TRBJ2-1, with TRBD2 matching over 12 bases. The CDR3 has 15 residues. The V segment lost 8 bases and the J segment 5 bases; nucleotides outside the gene matches: 7. Looked up from germline, CDR1 is KGHSH and CDR2 is LQKENI. The full variable domain, completed using reference TRBV18 and TRBJ2-1, is NAGVMQNPRHLVRRRGQEARLRCSPMKGHSHVYWYRQLPEEGLKFMVYLQKENIIDESGMPKERFSAEFPKEGPSILRIQQVVRGDSAAYFCASTLTSGSNNEQFFGPGTRLTVL.

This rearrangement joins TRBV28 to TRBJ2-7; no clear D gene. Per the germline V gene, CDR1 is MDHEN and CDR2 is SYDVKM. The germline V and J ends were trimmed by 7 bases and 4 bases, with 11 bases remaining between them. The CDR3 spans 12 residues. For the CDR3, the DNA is TGTGCCAGCACCTACCCCCCTTACGAGCAGTACTTC. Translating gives CASTYPPYEQYF.

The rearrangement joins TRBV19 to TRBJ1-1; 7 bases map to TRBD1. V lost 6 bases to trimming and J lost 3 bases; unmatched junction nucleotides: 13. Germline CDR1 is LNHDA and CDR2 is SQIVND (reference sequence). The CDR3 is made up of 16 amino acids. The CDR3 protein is CASRWLTGTGDTEAFF. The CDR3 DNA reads TGTGCCAGTAGGTGGTTGACAGGGACCGGGGACACTGAAGCTTTCTTT.

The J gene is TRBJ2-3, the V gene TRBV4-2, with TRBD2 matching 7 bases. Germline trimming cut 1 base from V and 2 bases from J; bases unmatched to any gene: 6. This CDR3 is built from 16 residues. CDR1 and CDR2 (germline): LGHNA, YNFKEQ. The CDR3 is CASSQAPGGDTDTQYF. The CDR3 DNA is TGTGCCAGCAGCCAAGCCCCGGGAGGAGACACAGATACGCAGTATTTT.

The CDR3 region has the DNA TGTGCCAGCAGCTATAACTCTGGGGCCAACGTCCTGACTTTC. Translated: CASSYNSGANVLTF. The chain recombines TRBV7-6 with TRBJ2-6, with D unresolved. CDR1 SGHVS and CDR2 FNYEAQ come from the germline V gene. The CDR3 totals 14 residues. V lost 4 bases, J lost 0 bases, and 4 bases lay in between. The variable domain in full, with the rest retrieved from reference TRBV7-6 and TRBJ2-6, is GAGVSQSPRYKVTKRGQDVALRCDPISGHVSLYWYRQALGQGPEFLTYFNYEAQQDKSGLPNDRFSAERPEGSISTLTIQRTEQRDSAMYRCASSYNSGANVLTFGAGSRLTVL.

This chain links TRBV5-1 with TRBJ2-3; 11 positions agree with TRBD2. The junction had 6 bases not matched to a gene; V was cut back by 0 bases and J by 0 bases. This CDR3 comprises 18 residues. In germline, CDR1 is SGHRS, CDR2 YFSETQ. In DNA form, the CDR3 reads TGCGCCAGCAGCTTGGTACTAGCGGGGGACCCTAGCACAGATACGCAGTATTTT. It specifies CASSLVLAGDPSTDTQYF.

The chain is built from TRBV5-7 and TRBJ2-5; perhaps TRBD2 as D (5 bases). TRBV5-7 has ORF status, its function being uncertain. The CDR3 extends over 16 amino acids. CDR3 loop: CAPIPGRGYQVETQYF. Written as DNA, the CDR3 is TGTGCTCCTATCCCGGGCCGGGGTTATCAAGTAGAGACCCAGTACTTC.

This chain's CDR3 is CASRPAATDTQYF. For the CDR3, the DNA is TGCGCCAGCAGACCAGCGGCCACAGATACGCAGTATTTT. The chain couples TRBV5-1 to TRBJ2-3, with D tentatively TRBD2 (5 bases). Trimming stripped 5 bases from V and 2 bases from J, with 9 bases between. Germline CDR1 SGHRS, CDR2 YFSETQ. This CDR3 has 13 amino acids.

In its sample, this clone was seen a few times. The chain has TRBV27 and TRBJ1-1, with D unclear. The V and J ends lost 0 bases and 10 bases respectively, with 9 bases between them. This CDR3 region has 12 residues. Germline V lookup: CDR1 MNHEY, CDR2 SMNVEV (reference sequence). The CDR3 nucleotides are TGTGCCAGCAGTTTATCAGGAGGGAGAGCTTTCTTT. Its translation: CASSLSGGRAFF.

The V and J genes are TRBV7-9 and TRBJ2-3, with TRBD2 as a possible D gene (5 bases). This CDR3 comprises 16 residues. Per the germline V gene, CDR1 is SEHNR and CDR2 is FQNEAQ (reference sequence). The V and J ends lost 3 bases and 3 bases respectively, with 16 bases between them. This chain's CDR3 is CASSFATSGGTDTQYF. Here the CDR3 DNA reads TGTGCCAGCAGCTTTGCTACTAGTGGTGGGACAGATACGCAGTATTTT.

The CDR3 bases are TGTGCCAGCAGCTTGGGTAGGGGAGGGGGGGCGATCCAAGAGACCCAGTACTTC. Translation gives CASSLGRGGGAIQETQYF. V and J are TRBV5-4 and TRBJ2-5; possibly TRBD2 for D (7 bases). Trimming took off 0 bases at V and 1 base at J, with 19 bases between the two ends. The germline V gene has CDR1 SGHNT and CDR2 YYREEE (reference sequence). The CDR3 has 18 amino acids.

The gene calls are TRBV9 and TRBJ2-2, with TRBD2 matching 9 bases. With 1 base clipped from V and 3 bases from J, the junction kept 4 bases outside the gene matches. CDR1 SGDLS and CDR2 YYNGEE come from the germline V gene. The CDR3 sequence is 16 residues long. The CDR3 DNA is TGTGCCAGCAGCGTAAGCTCTAGCGGGGACACCGGGGAGCTGTTTTTT. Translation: CASSVSSSGDTGELFF.

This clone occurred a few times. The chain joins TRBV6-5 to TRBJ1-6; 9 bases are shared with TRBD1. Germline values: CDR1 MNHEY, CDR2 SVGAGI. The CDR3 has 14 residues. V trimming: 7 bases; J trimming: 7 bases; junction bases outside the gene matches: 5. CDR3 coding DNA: TGTGCCAGCACCACGGACAGGGGAAATTCACCCCTCCACTTT. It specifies CASTTDRGNSPLHF.

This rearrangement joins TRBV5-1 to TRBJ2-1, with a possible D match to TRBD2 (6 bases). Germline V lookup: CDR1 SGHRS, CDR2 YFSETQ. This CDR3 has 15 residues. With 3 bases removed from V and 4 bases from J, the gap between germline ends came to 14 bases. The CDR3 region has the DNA TGCGCCAGCAGCTATGTAGCGGAGCAATACAATGAGCAGTTCTTC. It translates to CASSYVAEQYNEQFF. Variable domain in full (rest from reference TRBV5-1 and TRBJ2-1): KAGVTQTPRYLIKTRGQQVTLSCSPISGHRSVSWYQQTPGQGLQFLFEYFSETQRNKGNFPGRFSGRQFSNSRSEMNVSTLELGDSALYLCASSYVAEQYNEQFFGPGTRLTVL.

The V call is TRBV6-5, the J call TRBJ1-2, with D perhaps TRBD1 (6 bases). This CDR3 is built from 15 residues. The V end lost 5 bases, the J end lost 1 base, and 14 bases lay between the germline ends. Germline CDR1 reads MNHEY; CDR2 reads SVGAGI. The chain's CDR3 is CASSVTGTSNYGYTF. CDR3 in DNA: TGTGCCAGCAGTGTAACCGGGACAAGTAACTATGGCTACACCTTC.

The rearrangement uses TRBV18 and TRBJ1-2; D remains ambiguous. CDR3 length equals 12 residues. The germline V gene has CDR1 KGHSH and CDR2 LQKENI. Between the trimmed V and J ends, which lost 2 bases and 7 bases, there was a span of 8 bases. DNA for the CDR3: TGTGCCAGCTCACCAGAAGAGGGTGGCTACACCTTC. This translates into CASSPEEGGYTF.

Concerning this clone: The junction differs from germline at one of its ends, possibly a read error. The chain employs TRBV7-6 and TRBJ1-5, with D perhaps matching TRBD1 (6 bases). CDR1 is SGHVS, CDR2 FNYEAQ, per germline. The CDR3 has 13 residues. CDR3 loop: CVSSPGAGQPQHF. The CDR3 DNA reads TGTGTCAGCAGCCCAGGGGCAGGACAGCCCCAGCATTTT.

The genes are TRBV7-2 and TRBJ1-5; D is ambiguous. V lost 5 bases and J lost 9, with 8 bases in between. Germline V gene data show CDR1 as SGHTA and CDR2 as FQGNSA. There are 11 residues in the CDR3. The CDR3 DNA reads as TGTGCCAGCAGCGGACTGGGGCCCCAGCATTTT. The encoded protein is CASSGLGPQHF. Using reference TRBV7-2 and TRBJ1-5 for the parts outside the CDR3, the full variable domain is GAGVSQSPSNKVTEKGKDVELRCDPISGHTALYWYRQSLGQGLEFLIYFQGNSAPDKSGLPSDRFSAERTGGSVSTLTIQRTQQEDSAVYLCASSGLGPQHFGDGTRLSIL.

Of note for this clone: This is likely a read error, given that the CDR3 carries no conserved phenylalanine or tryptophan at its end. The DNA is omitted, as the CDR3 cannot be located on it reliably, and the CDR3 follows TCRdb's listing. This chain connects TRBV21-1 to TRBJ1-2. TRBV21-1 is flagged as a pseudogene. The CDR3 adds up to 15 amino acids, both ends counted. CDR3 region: CASSAADPCKYGYTL.

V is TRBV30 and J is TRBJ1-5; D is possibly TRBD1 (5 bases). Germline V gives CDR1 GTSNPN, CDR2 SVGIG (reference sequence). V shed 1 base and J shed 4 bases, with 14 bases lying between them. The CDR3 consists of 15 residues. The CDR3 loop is CAWSAQTGGNQPQHF. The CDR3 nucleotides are TGTGCCTGGAGTGCCCAAACGGGGGGAAATCAGCCCCAGCATTTT. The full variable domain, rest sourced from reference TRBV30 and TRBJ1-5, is SQTIHQWPATLVQPVGSPLSLECTVEGTSNPNLYWYRQAAGRGLQLLFYSVGIGQISSEVPQNLSASRPQDRQFILSSKKLLLSDSGFYLCAWSAQTGGNQPQHFGDGTRLSIL.

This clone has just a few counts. CDR3 region: CASSYLTGLAWETQYF. CDR3 DNA: TGTGCCAGCAGTTATTTAACGGGACTAGCGTGGGAGACCCAGTACTTC. This rearrangement joins TRBV28 to TRBJ2-5; 10 bases are a match to TRBD2. J lost 5 bases, V lost 4 bases, and 10 bases had no gene match. This CDR3 spans 16 amino acids. Germline V gives CDR1 MDHEN, CDR2 SYDVKM.

CDR3 in amino acids: CASSDLGLAETQYF. The DNA for the CDR3 is TGCGCCAGCAGTGACCTGGGACTAGCGGAGACCCAGTACTTC. This chain uses TRBV10-2 with TRBJ2-5; 10 bases are shared with TRBD2. The germline CDR1 and CDR2 sequences are WSHSY and SAAADI. Trimming cost V 3 bases and J 5 bases; bases outside gene matches: 3. This CDR3 is built from 14 residues.

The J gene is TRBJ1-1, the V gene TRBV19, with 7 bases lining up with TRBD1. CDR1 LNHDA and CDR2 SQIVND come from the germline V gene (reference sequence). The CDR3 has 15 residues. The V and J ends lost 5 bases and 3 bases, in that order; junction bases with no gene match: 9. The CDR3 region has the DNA TGTGCCAGTAGTTCCGGGGCAGGGGGTGACACTGAAGCTTTCTTT. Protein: CASSSGAGGDTEAFF.

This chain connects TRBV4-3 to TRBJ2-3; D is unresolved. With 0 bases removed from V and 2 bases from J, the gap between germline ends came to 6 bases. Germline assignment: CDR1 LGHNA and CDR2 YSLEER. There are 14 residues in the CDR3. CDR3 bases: TGCGCCAGCAGCCAAGACAGATACACAGATACGCAGTATTTT. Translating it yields CASSQDRYTDTQYF.

The CDR3 DNA follows: TGCGCCAGCAGCTTGAGGGGCAGTACCTACGAGCAGTACTTC. Translating gives CASSLRGSTYEQYF. This chain uses TRBV5-1 with TRBJ2-7; D possibly corresponds to TRBD1 (5 bases). Trimming took 1 base from V and 2 from J, leaving 10 bases between them. This CDR3 spans 14 amino acids. Germline CDR1 SGHRS, CDR2 YFSETQ.

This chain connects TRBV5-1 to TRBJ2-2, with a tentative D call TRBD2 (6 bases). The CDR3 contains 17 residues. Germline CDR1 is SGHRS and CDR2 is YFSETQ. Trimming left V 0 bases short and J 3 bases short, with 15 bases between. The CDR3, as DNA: TGCGCCAGCAGCTTGGTTCCCCTATGGGGGGACACCGGGGAGCTGTTTTTT. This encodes CASSLVPLWGDTGELFF.

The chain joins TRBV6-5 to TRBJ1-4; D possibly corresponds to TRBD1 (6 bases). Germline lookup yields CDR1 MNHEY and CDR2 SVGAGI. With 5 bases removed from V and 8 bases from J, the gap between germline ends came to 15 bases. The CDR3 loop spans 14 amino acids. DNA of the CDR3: TGTGCCAGCAGTCCCGGGACATTAGGCGAAAAACTGTTTTTT. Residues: CASSPGTLGEKLFF.

The chain's CDR3 is CASSTLAGGGRYEQFF. Written as DNA, the CDR3 is TGTGCCAGCAGCACTCTAGCGGGAGGCGGGCGGTATGAGCAGTTCTTC. The V call is TRBV9, the J call TRBJ2-1, with 11 positions matching TRBD2. This CDR3 has 16 amino acids. V was clipped by 4 bases and J by 8 bases; unmatched bases: 11. Germline assignment: CDR1 SGDLS and CDR2 YYNGEE.

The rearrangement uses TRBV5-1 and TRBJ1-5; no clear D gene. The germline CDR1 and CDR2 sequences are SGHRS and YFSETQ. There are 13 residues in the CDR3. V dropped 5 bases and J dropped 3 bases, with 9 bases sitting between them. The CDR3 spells CASRESFNQPQHF. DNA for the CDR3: TGCGCCAGCAGAGAGTCTTTCAATCAGCCCCAGCATTTT.

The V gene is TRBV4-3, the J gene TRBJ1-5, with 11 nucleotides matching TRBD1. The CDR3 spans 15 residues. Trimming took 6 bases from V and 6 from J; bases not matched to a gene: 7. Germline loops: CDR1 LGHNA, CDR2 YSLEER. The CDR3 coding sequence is TGCGCCAGCAGTCCGGGACAGGGGGTAATTCAGCCCCAGCATTTT. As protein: CASSPGQGVIQPQHF.

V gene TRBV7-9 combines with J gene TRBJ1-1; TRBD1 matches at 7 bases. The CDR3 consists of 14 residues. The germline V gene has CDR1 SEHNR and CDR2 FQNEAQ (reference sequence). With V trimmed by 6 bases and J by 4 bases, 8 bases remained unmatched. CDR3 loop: CASRLTGVGTEAFF. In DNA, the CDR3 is TGTGCCAGCAGGCTCACAGGGGTGGGCACTGAAGCTTTCTTT.